Each of the 19 T cell receptor beta chains below was sequenced from the same sample in a study of blood T cell repertoires in COVID-19. The assay was immunoSEQ multiplex PCR, and TCRdb's table has in-frame clones only and misses some. The table lists some 240,000 clones, about 80% of them singletons, with around 3.7% in the top ten. The sequenced sample was PBMCs or T cells enriched from blood (not recorded which). The receptors were sampled from a man aged 50 to 59 who had recovered from COVID-19.

The table lists this clone with a few counts. The V gene is TRBV2, the J gene TRBJ2-3; 9 bases agree with TRBD2. Germline values: CDR1 SNHLY, CDR2 FYNNEI. The CDR3 runs to 15 residues. The V gene end was trimmed by 4 bases and the J gene end by 5 bases; junction bases not matched to a gene: 7. The CDR3 protein is CASSAAGGLGDTQYF. Here the CDR3 DNA reads TGTGCCAGCAGTGCGGCGGGGGGGTTGGGAGATACGCAGTATTTT.

The chain employs TRBV28 and TRBJ1-1; 8 bases map to TRBD1. The CDR3 consists of 15 residues. Trimming at V came to 6 bases and at J to 5 bases, leaving 11 bases not matched to a gene. Per the germline V gene, CDR1 is MDHEN and CDR2 is SYDVKM. The chain's CDR3 is CASSLTPGGSTEAFF. The CDR3 nucleotides read TGTGCCAGCAGCCTCACCCCAGGGGGCTCAACTGAAGCTTTCTTT.

J is TRBJ1-1 and V is TRBV5-4, with D perhaps TRBD1 (5 bases). Germline V gene data show CDR1 as SGHNT and CDR2 as YYREEE (reference sequence). The CDR3 is made up of 14 amino acids. Trimming shortened V by 9 bases and J by 0 bases, and 15 bases separated the two germline ends. DNA for the CDR3: TGTGCCACCAAAGGGGTTGAGATGAACACTGAAGCTTTCTTT. Translating gives CATKGVEMNTEAFF.

The J gene is TRBJ2-3, the V gene TRBV11-3, with D possibly TRBD2 on 5 matching bases. The CDR3 length is 12 residues. The ends were cut back, 2 bases at V and 11 bases at J, with 11 bases in the middle. In germline, CDR1 is SGHNT, CDR2 YENEEA. The CDR3 region is CASSLSQGGQYF. DNA of the CDR3: TGTGCCAGCAGCTTATCCCAAGGAGGGCAGTATTTT.

This rearrangement joins TRBV20-1 to TRBJ2-5; D gene uncertain. The CDR3 contains 10 residues. Germline-derived CDR1 and CDR2 are DFQATT and SNEGSKA (reference sequence). Trimming took 8 bases from V and 7 from J, leaving 11 bases between them. CDR3 loop: CSPALATQYF. CDR3 in DNA: TGCAGTCCGGCGTTAGCGACCCAGTACTTC.

This chain links TRBV9 with TRBJ1-3, with 8 bases that match TRBD1. The CDR3 length is 15 residues. V shed 4 bases, J shed 4 bases, and the junction held 7 bases outside the gene matches. Per germline, CDR1 SGDLS and CDR2 YYNGEE. The DNA of the CDR3 is TGTGCCAGCAGCAACCGACAGGGGCGAGGAAACACCATATATTTT. As protein: CASSNRQGRGNTIYF.

V gene TRBV5-1 combines with J gene TRBJ2-1; D is uncertain. This CDR3 spans 14 amino acids. V was cut by 0 bases and J by 9 bases, with 13 bases left in between. Germline V gene data show CDR1 as SGHRS and CDR2 as YFSETQ. Here the CDR3 DNA reads TGCGCCAGCAGCTTGGCCCTAGGCCCGGCTGAGCAGTTCTTC. Protein product: CASSLALGPAEQFF.

The chain carries TRBV11-1 and TRBJ2-1, with D possibly TRBD2 on 5 matching bases. The germline CDR1 and CDR2 sequences are SGHAT and FQDESV (reference sequence). The CDR3 contains 16 residues. Trimming left V 4 bases short and J 0 bases short, with 13 bases between. CDR3 coding DNA: TGTGCCAGCAGCTCCCGGGGAAGGAGCTCCTACAATGAGCAGTTCTTC. It translates to CASSSRGRSSYNEQFF.

This clone was found once. This chain uses TRBV4-3 with TRBJ2-5, with unresolved D. CDR1 is LGHNA and CDR2 is YSLEER in the germline V gene. The CDR3 spans 13 residues. V was cut by 0 bases and J by 2 bases, with 4 bases left in between. The CDR3 reads CASSQDRQETQYF. The CDR3 bases are TGCGCCAGCAGCCAAGACAGACAAGAGACCCAGTACTTC.

This clone was seen a few times. The chain employs TRBV21-1 and TRBJ2-7; the table assigns TRBD1, which was not confirmed against the DNA. TRBV21-1 is described as a pseudogene. The CDR3 consists of 15 residues. The CDR3 nucleotides read TGTGCCAGCAGCAAAGAGGCCAGGCCACACTACGAGCAGTACTTC. It translates to CASSKEARPHYEQYF.

This clone has a single count. The chain combines TRBV27 with TRBJ1-5; 8 bases map to TRBD1. The V and J ends lost 4 bases and 6 bases, in that order; junction bases with no gene match: 11. CDR1 and CDR2 from the germline V gene are MNHEY and SMNVEV (reference sequence). The length of the CDR3 is 16 residues. For the CDR3, the DNA is TGTGCCAGCAGTTCCAACAGGGGGATAGTGAGTCAGCCCCAGCATTTT. As protein: CASSSNRGIVSQPQHF.

The chain recombines TRBV5-1 with TRBJ2-2; 10 positions agree with TRBD1. The trim removed 5 bases at V and 3 bases at J, leaving 13 bases unmatched. Per the germline V gene, CDR1 is SGHRS and CDR2 is YFSETQ. The CDR3 runs to 18 residues. The CDR3 loop reads CASSFLRRDRGYTGELFF. DNA for the CDR3: TGCGCCAGCAGTTTCCTCCGGCGGGACAGGGGTTACACCGGGGAGCTGTTTTTT.

The chain recombines TRBV7-2 with TRBJ2-7; TRBD2 is a possible D gene (6 bases). The V end was cut by 5 bases, the J end by 8 bases, with 10 bases between. In germline, CDR1 is SGHTA, CDR2 FQGNSA. The CDR3 has 11 residues. CDR3 region: CASSDGGKQYF. The CDR3 DNA reads TGTGCCAGCAGCGACGGAGGGAAGCAGTACTTC.

V usage is TRBV6-5 and J usage is TRBJ1-2, with D tentatively TRBD1 (5 bases). Germline CDR1 MNHEY, CDR2 SVGAGI. This CDR3 comprises 14 residues. Between the trimmed V and J ends, which lost 8 bases and 0 bases, there was a span of 13 bases. The CDR3 region has the DNA TGTGCCAGCCCTAGGACATCGGCTAACTATGGCTACACCTTC. Amino acid sequence: CASPRTSANYGYTF.

V gene TRBV3-1 (or the pseudogene TRBV3-2) combines with J gene TRBJ2-4; a possible D gene is TRBD1 (5 bases). The CDR3 has 12 residues. Germline assignment: CDR1 LGHDT and CDR2 YNNKEL (reference sequence). Trimming shortened V by 1 base and J by 7 bases, and 5 bases separated the two germline ends. CDR3 sequence reads: CASSQGGNIQYF. The CDR3 nucleotides are TGTGCCAGCAGCCAAGGGGGCAACATTCAGTACTTC.

The CDR3 loop is CASRTTRDEQYF. DNA for the CDR3: TGTGCCAGCAGGACGACTAGGGACGAGCAGTACTTC. The gene calls are TRBV6-5 and TRBJ2-7; possibly TRBD2 for D (6 bases). V was clipped by 6 bases and J by 5 bases, with 11 bases between them. Germline CDR1 reads MNHEY; CDR2 reads SVGAGI. This CDR3 is 12 amino acids long.

For this clone: The DNA is left out, because the CDR3 cannot be placed on it with certainty; the CDR3 is given as TCRdb lists it. The V and J genes are TRBV5-5 and TRBJ2-1; the table calls TRBD2, which could not be checked here. Germline CDR1 SGHKS, CDR2 YYEKEE (reference sequence). The CDR3 length is 12 residues, termini included. CDR3 protein: CASSVAGGNKFF.

The chain uses TRBV29-1 and TRBJ2-1; maybe TRBD1 (6 bases). The CDR3 sequence is 11 residues long. Germline V gene sequence: CDR1 SQVTM, CDR2 ANQGSEA. The V gene lost 7 bases and the J gene lost 9 bases, with 13 bases spanning the gap. The DNA of the CDR3 is TGCAGCGGTGGAGGACAGTTTGAGCAGTTCTTC. This translates into CSGGGQFEQFF.

Concerning this clone itself: One junction end does not reproduce the germline sequence, and a read error may be involved. The V gene is TRBV3-1 (or the pseudogene TRBV3-2), the J gene TRBJ1-4, with D possibly matching TRBD1 (6 bases). From germline, CDR1 is LGHDT and CDR2 YNNKEL (reference sequence). The CDR3 totals 13 residues. The CDR3 bases are TGTGCCAGCAGCCAAGCCGGAACAGGGAGCCCAGTTTTT. Protein: CASSQAGTGSPVF.